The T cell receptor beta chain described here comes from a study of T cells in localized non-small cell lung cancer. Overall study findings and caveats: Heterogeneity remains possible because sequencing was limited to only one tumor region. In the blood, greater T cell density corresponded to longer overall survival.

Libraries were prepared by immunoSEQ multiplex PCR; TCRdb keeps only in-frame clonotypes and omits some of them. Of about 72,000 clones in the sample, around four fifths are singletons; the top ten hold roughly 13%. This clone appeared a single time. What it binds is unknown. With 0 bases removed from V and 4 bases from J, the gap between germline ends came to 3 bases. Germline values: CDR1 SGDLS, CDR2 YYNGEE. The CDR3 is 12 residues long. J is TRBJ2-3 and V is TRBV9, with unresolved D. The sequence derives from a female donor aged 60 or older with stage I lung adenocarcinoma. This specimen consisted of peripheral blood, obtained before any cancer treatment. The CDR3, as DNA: TGTGCCAGCAGCGTAGGCCCAGATACGCAGTATTTT. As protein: CASSVGPDTQYF.